These 7 T cell receptor beta chains share one sample of origin, sequenced in a study of OX40 agonist ivuxolimab in advanced cancers. The assay was immunoSEQ multiplex PCR, and TCRdb's table has in-frame clones only and misses some. The sample records some 60,000 clones, over 75% being singletons. The source material was CD4+ or CD8+ T cells sorted from blood, sampled in a trial of the OX40 agonist ivuxolimab. Source of these receptors: an adult with an advanced solid tumor such as melanoma, head and neck, liver or kidney cancer.

The CDR3 DNA follows: TGCGCCAGCAGCCCCGGGGGGCCGAGTCTCGAGCAGTACTTC. The encoded protein is CASSPGGPSLEQYF. The V and J genes are TRBV5-1 and TRBJ2-7; D is possibly TRBD2 (7 bases). The CDR3 runs 14 residues. V was clipped by 4 bases and J by 6 bases, with 17 bases between them. CDR1 is SGHRS, CDR2 YFSETQ, per germline.

In this sample, this clone turned up once. The chain carries TRBV6-1 and TRBJ2-7; 13 nucleotides line up with TRBD2. Germline V gene sequence: CDR1 MNHNS, CDR2 SASEGT. V was pared by 6 bases and J by 5 bases, with 7 bases of the junction left unmatched. The CDR3 sequence is 15 residues long. CDR3 loop: CASRTSGRGRNEQYF. The CDR3 nucleotides read TGTGCCAGCAGAACTAGCGGGAGGGGGAGGAACGAGCAGTACTTC.

This chain connects TRBV19 to TRBJ1-1; D remains unclear. The CDR3 is made up of 13 amino acids. CDR1 and CDR2 (germline): LNHDA, SQIVND (reference sequence). Trimming shortened V by 10 bases and J by 1 base, and 13 bases separated the two germline ends. The CDR3 sequence: CATPPHRNTEAFF. CDR3 coding DNA: TGTGCCACCCCGCCGCATAGGAACACTGAAGCTTTCTTT. Filled out from reference TRBV19 and TRBJ1-1, the complete variable domain reads DGGITQSPKYLFRKEGQNVTLSCEQNLNHDAMYWYRQDPGQGLRLIYYSQIVNDFQKGDIAEGYSVSREKKESFPLTVTSAQKNPTAFYLCATPPHRNTEAFFGQGTRLTVV.

The chain uses TRBV19 and TRBJ2-1; D gene ambiguous. The germline gives CDR1 LNHDA, CDR2 SQIVND (reference sequence). The CDR3 contains 17 residues. Trimming removed 9 bases from V and 0 bases from J, with 21 bases in between. CDR3 in amino acids: CASERAPGWSSYNEQFF. The CDR3 coding sequence is TGTGCCAGCGAGAGAGCTCCCGGGTGGAGCTCCTACAATGAGCAGTTCTTC.

This clone was seen only once. CDR3 protein: CASSLAAGGSDTQYF. The CDR3 DNA sequence: TGTGCCAGCAGCCTAGCTGCGGGGGGGTCAGATACGCAGTATTTT. This rearrangement joins TRBV5-8 to TRBJ2-3; 9 bases align to TRBD2. CDR3 length equals 15 residues. Germline CDR1 and CDR2: SGHTS and YDEGEE. V shed 4 bases, J shed 4 bases, and the junction held 7 bases outside the gene matches.

This clone was detected only once. The genes are TRBV18 and TRBJ2-2; D might be TRBD2 (6 bases). Germline V gene data show CDR1 as KGHSH and CDR2 as LQKENI. The CDR3 consists of 16 residues. V was trimmed by 0 bases and J by 3 bases, leaving 11 bases between them. For the CDR3, the DNA is TGTGCCAGCTCACCACCGGCAGCGGGCTACACCGGGGAGCTGTTTTTT. This codes for CASSPPAAGYTGELFF.

CDR3 amino acids: CASSLGADYGYTF. In DNA, the CDR3 is TGTGCCAGCAGCTTAGGGGCAGACTATGGCTACACCTTC. V usage is TRBV7-2 and J usage is TRBJ1-2, with no clear D. The V and J ends lost 1 base and 3 bases respectively, with 6 bases between them. The length of the CDR3 is 13 residues. The germline CDR1 and CDR2 sequences are SGHTA and FQGNSA.